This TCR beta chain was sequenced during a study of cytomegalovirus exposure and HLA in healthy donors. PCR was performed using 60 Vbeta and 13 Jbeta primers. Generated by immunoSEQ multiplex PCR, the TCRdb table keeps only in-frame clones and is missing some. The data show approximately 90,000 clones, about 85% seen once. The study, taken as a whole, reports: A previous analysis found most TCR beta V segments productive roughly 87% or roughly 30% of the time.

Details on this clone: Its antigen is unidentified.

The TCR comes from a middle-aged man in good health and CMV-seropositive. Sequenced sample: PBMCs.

The CDR3 reads CASSKRGPVDNEQFF. The DNA for the CDR3 is TGTGCCAGCAGCAAGCGGGGCCCAGTCGACAATGAGCAGTTCTTC. This chain connects TRBV21-1 to TRBJ2-1; the table gives TRBD2 as D, unverified against the DNA. TRBV21-1 is a pseudogene. The CDR3 loop spans 15 amino acids.